This T cell receptor beta chain was captured by sequencing in a study of response to subunit inactivated influenza vaccine. TCRdb re-analysed the RT-PCR reads in MiXCR, keeping a single row per CDR3 protein. Of just under 550,000 distinct CDR3 sequences listed, around a quarter are singletons. CDR3 size: 17 residues. With V trimmed by 5 bases and J by 5 bases, 13 bases remained unmatched. CDR1 and CDR2 from the germline V gene are MNHNS and SASEGT. The same sample was also studied in work on T cells expressing NK-cell markers. This second report adds: As the method of synthesis, 5'RACE template switching with UMIs yielded TCR beta cDNA. Sorted CD3+CD56+NKG2C+, CD3+CD56+NKG2C- and CD3+CD56-NKG2C+ T cells supplied TCR beta repertoires.

The source of this sequence is a man in his fifties or sixties who received an inactivated influenza vaccine. The chain couples TRBV6-1 to TRBJ1-5, with 9 bases aligning to TRBD1. The sample consisted of CD4+ T cells sorted from PBMCs, taken roughly 12 days after vaccination. CDR3: CASSPGQGFGTHQPQHF. The CDR3 region has the DNA TGTGCCAGCAGTCCGGGACAGGGTTTTGGGACACATCAGCCCCAGCATTTT.